These 30 T cell receptor beta chains were all obtained from the same sample, sequenced in a study of T cell responses to AZD1222 COVID-19 vaccine. The repertoire was sequenced with immunoSEQ multiplex PCR; TCRdb's copy has only in-frame clones and lacks some. Among 250,000 to 300,000 clones listed, around 93% were seen once. The material was peripheral blood, obtained 28 days after the second AZD1222 dose. All receptors come from an adult who received the AZD1222 COVID-19 vaccine.

The chain has TRBV18 and TRBJ2-7; D gene ambiguous. CDR3 length equals 12 residues. Trimming took off 8 bases at V and 3 bases at J, with 11 bases between the two ends. Germline CDR1 is KGHSH and CDR2 is LQKENI. For the CDR3, the DNA is TGTGCCAGCGCACGGAGCATCTACGAGCAGTACTTC. Translating it yields CASARSIYEQYF. The whole variable domain, filled in from reference TRBV18 and TRBJ2-7, reads NAGVMQNPRHLVRRRGQEARLRCSPMKGHSHVYWYRQLPEEGLKFMVYLQKENIIDESGMPKERFSAEFPKEGPSILRIQQVVRGDSAAYFCASARSIYEQYFGPGTRLTVT.

The V call is TRBV7-2, the J call TRBJ2-5; 13 bases map to TRBD2. V gave up 5 bases and J gave up 1 base; unmatched junction bases: 4. The CDR3 is 16 residues long. The germline V gene encodes CDR1 SGHTA and CDR2 FQGNSA. CDR3 protein: CASSPGLAGSQETQYF. CDR3 in DNA: TGTGCCAGCAGCCCGGGACTAGCGGGATCCCAAGAGACCCAGTACTTC.

V and J are TRBV19 and TRBJ1-1, with D possibly being TRBD1 (6 bases). This CDR3 comprises 13 residues. The V gene lost 7 bases and the J gene lost 4 bases, with 13 bases spanning the gap. Germline V gives CDR1 LNHDA, CDR2 SQIVND (reference sequence). In DNA form, the CDR3 reads TGTGCCAGTATCATAACAGGGACCACTGAAGCTTTCTTT. This gives the protein CASIITGTTEAFF.

The chain couples TRBV11-2 to TRBJ2-5, with D perhaps TRBD1 (6 bases). The V gene's germline CDR1 is SGHAT and CDR2 FQNNGV. The CDR3 length is 16 residues. With 1 base removed from V and 7 bases from J, the gap between germline ends came to 19 bases. The CDR3 DNA sequence: TGTGCCAGCAGCTTAGGCGTGATGGGACAATCCGGGACCCAGTACTTC. Translating gives CASSLGVMGQSGTQYF.

The V and J genes are TRBV14 and TRBJ2-2; D is uncertain. The germline V gene has CDR1 SGHDN and CDR2 FVKESK. V shed 1 base and J shed 6 bases, with 6 bases lying between them. The CDR3 totals 13 residues. The DNA for the CDR3 is TGTGCCAGCAGCCAAGGGCCCTCCGGGGAGCTGTTTTTT. It is translated as CASSQGPSGELFF.

The J gene is TRBJ2-1, the V gene TRBV24-1; 7 nucleotides match TRBD1. CDR1 KGHDR and CDR2 SFDVKD come from the germline V gene. The CDR3 is 14 amino acids. Trimming took 10 bases from V and 6 from J; bases not matched to a gene: 11. CDR3 sequence: CATSGTVYGNEQFF. CDR3 sequence (DNA): TGTGCCACTTCAGGGACAGTTTATGGCAATGAGCAGTTCTTC.

As to this clone: Additional DNA sequences in this sample encode the identical CDR3. The chain recombines TRBV5-1 with TRBJ1-5; no firm D call. Germline lookup yields CDR1 SGHRS and CDR2 YFSETQ. The CDR3 sequence is 13 residues long. Trimming took 4 bases from V and 2 from J, leaving 7 bases between them. The CDR3 region is CASSPDGNQPQHF. The CDR3 DNA reads as TGCGCCAGCAGCCCGGACGGCAATCAGCCCCAGCATTTT.

This rearrangement joins TRBV9 to TRBJ2-7, with a possible D match to TRBD1 (5 bases). Germline V gene data show CDR1 as SGDLS and CDR2 as YYNGEE. CDR3 length: 14 amino acids. Trimming pared 0 bases from V and 6 bases from J, leaving 13 bases between. The CDR3 DNA sequence: TGTGCCAGCAGCGTAGGTCCCACAGGCCGCGAGCAGTACTTC. It is translated as CASSVGPTGREQYF.

This chain links TRBV28 with TRBJ2-3; no reliable D call. V was pared by 3 bases and J by 2 bases, with 6 bases between. The CDR3 loop spans 13 amino acids. The germline V gene encodes CDR1 MDHEN and CDR2 SYDVKM. The CDR3 DNA reads TGTGCCAGCAGTTTCAGGACCACAGATACGCAGTATTTT. It is translated as CASSFRTTDTQYF.

To note about this clone: This sample also contains other DNA sequences that code for the same CDR3. The chain has TRBV28 and TRBJ2-5; 9 bases are shared with TRBD2. The germline CDR1 and CDR2 sequences are MDHEN and SYDVKM. The CDR3 loop spans 17 amino acids. J was trimmed by 7 bases and V by 3 bases; bases with no gene match: 15. The CDR3 loop is CASSFLRTKRGEGTQYF. DNA of the CDR3: TGTGCCAGCAGTTTTCTTCGGACTAAGCGGGGGGAAGGGACCCAGTACTTC.

This chain connects TRBV12-3 or TRBV12-4 to TRBJ1-4; D is ambiguous. Between the trimmed V and J ends, which lost 4 bases and 7 bases, there was a span of 10 bases. The CDR3 loop spans 13 amino acids. CDR3 sequence (DNA): TGTGCCAGCAGTTACCCCCCCGGTGAAAAACTGTTTTTT. Translated, it gives CASSYPPGEKLFF.

V usage is TRBV4-3 and J usage is TRBJ1-2; D is unclear. V shed 0 bases and J shed 5 bases, with 13 bases lying between them. The CDR3 runs to 15 residues. The germline V gene has CDR1 LGHNA and CDR2 YSLEER. Here the CDR3 DNA reads TGCGCCAGCAGCCAAGATCTCCCTTCGGGGTATGGCTACACCTTC. It specifies CASSQDLPSGYGYTF.

The chain couples TRBV5-1 to TRBJ2-1, with 10 bases matching TRBD1. This CDR3 comprises 16 residues. V was clipped by 4 bases and J by 7 bases; unmatched bases: 11. Per the germline V gene, CDR1 is SGHRS and CDR2 is YFSETQ. CDR3 amino acids: CASSLVGTGARNEQFF. CDR3 bases: TGCGCCAGCAGCCTGGTTGGGACAGGGGCAAGGAATGAGCAGTTCTTC. The full variable domain, with the rest looked up from reference TRBV5-1 and TRBJ2-1, is KAGVTQTPRYLIKTRGQQVTLSCSPISGHRSVSWYQQTPGQGLQFLFEYFSETQRNKGNFPGRFSGRQFSNSRSEMNVSTLELGDSALYLCASSLVGTGARNEQFFGPGTRLTVL.

This CDR3 is CASSLWDRDNYGYTF. DNA for the CDR3: TGTGCCAGCAGCTTATGGGACCGGGACAACTATGGCTACACCTTC. This chain links TRBV7-9 with TRBJ1-2, with a possible D match to TRBD1 (5 bases). Germline V gene sequence: CDR1 SEHNR, CDR2 FQNEAQ (reference sequence). The length of the CDR3 is 15 residues. Trimming shortened V by 2 bases and J by 2 bases, and 12 bases separated the two germline ends.

This chain joins TRBV7-2 and TRBJ1-5, with a possible D match to TRBD1 (6 bases). The V and J ends lost 5 bases and 5 bases respectively, with 10 bases between them. The V gene's germline CDR1 is SGHTA and CDR2 FQGNSA. This CDR3 has 13 amino acids. DNA for the CDR3: TGTGCCAGCAGCCCGGACAGTTATCAGCCCCAGCATTTT. Translation gives CASSPDSYQPQHF. Full variable domain (missing parts from reference TRBV7-2 and TRBJ1-5): GAGVSQSPSNKVTEKGKDVELRCDPISGHTALYWYRQSLGQGLEFLIYFQGNSAPDKSGLPSDRFSAERTGGSVSTLTIQRTQQEDSAVYLCASSPDSYQPQHFGDGTRLSIL.

V gene TRBV2 combines with J gene TRBJ2-2; tentatively, D is TRBD2 (5 bases). The CDR3 has 12 amino acids. The germline V and J ends were trimmed by 6 bases and 9 bases, with 11 bases remaining between them. Germline CDR1 is SNHLY and CDR2 is FYNNEI. CDR3 sequence: CASRTRFWELFF. The CDR3 nucleotides read TGTGCCAGCAGAACTAGATTTTGGGAGCTGTTTTTT. Variable domain in full (rest from reference TRBV2 and TRBJ2-2): EPEVTQTPSHQVTQMGQEVILRCVPISNHLYFYWYRQILGQKVEFLVSFYNNEISEKSEIFDDQFSVERPDGSNFTLKIRSTKLEDSAMYFCASRTRFWELFFGEGSRLTVL.

The V call is TRBV10-3, the J call TRBJ1-1; the D gene is possibly TRBD1 (6 bases). The V gene's germline CDR1 is ENHRY and CDR2 SYGVKD. This CDR3 comprises 17 residues. The V end lost 10 bases, the J end lost 0 bases, and 24 bases lay between the germline ends. This chain's CDR3 is CATLGGSAGVMNTEAFF. DNA of the CDR3: TGTGCCACCCTGGGGGGCAGTGCGGGGGTTATGAACACTGAAGCTTTCTTT.

The chain has TRBV5-1 and TRBJ2-7, with TRBD1 as a possible D gene (5 bases). The CDR3 runs 13 residues. Germline V gives CDR1 SGHRS, CDR2 YFSETQ. V lost 2 bases and J 5 bases, leaving 11 bases between the germline ends. CDR3 bases: TGCGCCAGCAGCTTCGCAGGGATGAACGAGCAGTACTTC. Its translation: CASSFAGMNEQYF. Based on the CDR3 plus reference TRBV5-1 and TRBJ2-7, the full variable domain is KAGVTQTPRYLIKTRGQQVTLSCSPISGHRSVSWYQQTPGQGLQFLFEYFSETQRNKGNFPGRFSGRQFSNSRSEMNVSTLELGDSALYLCASSFAGMNEQYFGPGTRLTVT.

This rearrangement joins TRBV7-9 to TRBJ2-1; 11 bases agree with TRBD2. The length of the CDR3 is 15 residues. V was pared by 5 bases and J by 5 bases, with 5 bases of the junction left unmatched. The V gene's germline CDR1 is SEHNR and CDR2 FQNEAQ (reference sequence). CDR3 nucleotide sequence: TGTGCCAGCAGCCTAATAGCGGGGGGGAACAATGAGCAGTTCTTC. It translates to CASSLIAGGNNEQFF.

This chain joins TRBV5-1 and TRBJ2-3, with 9 bases identical to TRBD2. This CDR3 comprises 15 residues. In germline, CDR1 is SGHRS, CDR2 YFSETQ. The V gene end was trimmed by 3 bases and the J gene end by 1 base; junction bases not matched to a gene: 3. CDR3 nucleotide sequence: TGCGCCAGCAGCTGGCGCGGGGGGGGCACAGATACGCAGTATTTT. Its translation is CASSWRGGGTDTQYF. The variable domain in full, completed from reference TRBV5-1 and TRBJ2-3, reads KAGVTQTPRYLIKTRGQQVTLSCSPISGHRSVSWYQQTPGQGLQFLFEYFSETQRNKGNFPGRFSGRQFSNSRSEMNVSTLELGDSALYLCASSWRGGGTDTQYFGPGTRLTVL.

This chain joins TRBV9 and TRBJ1-2; 7 nucleotides align to TRBD1. The CDR3 is 15 amino acids. V dropped 3 bases and J dropped 4; count of bases not matched to a gene: 9. Looked up from germline, CDR1 is SGDLS and CDR2 is YYNGEE. The CDR3 DNA sequence: TGTGCCAGCAGCGCGGGACTTGACAGGGCCTATGGCTACACCTTC. It codes for CASSAGLDRAYGYTF.

The CDR3 DNA reads TGTGCCAGCAGCCTAAGGACAGGGGCGCCGATGGGGCCCCAGCATTTT. Residues: CASSLRTGAPMGPQHF. The rearrangement links TRBV7-2 to TRBJ1-5; 9 positions match TRBD1. Germline V gene sequence: CDR1 SGHTA, CDR2 FQGNSA. The V gene end was trimmed by 5 bases and the J gene end by 9 bases; junction bases not matched to a gene: 14. The CDR3 has 16 amino acids.

Points on this clone: Other DNA sequences in this sample translate to the same CDR3. The chain joins TRBV7-9 to TRBJ1-1, with D unclear. The germline gives CDR1 SEHNR, CDR2 FQNEAQ (reference sequence). Trimming cost V 1 base and J 4 bases, with 7 bases left between them. The CDR3 loop spans 13 amino acids. This chain's CDR3 is CASSLGTVTEAFF. The CDR3 DNA reads TGTGCCAGCAGCTTAGGCACGGTCACTGAAGCTTTCTTT. Full variable domain (rest looked up from reference TRBV7-9 and TRBJ1-1): DTGVSQNPRHKITKRGQNVTFRCDPISEHNRLYWYRQTLGQGPEFLTYFQNEAQLEKSRLLSDRFSAERPKGSFSTLEIQRTEQGDSAMYLCASSLGTVTEAFFGQGTRLTVV.

The V gene is TRBV18, the J gene TRBJ2-5; 11 bases align to TRBD2. The CDR3 consists of 16 residues. Looked up from germline, CDR1 is KGHSH and CDR2 is LQKENI. V lost 6 bases and J lost 5; bases outside the gene matches: 11. The CDR3 bases are TGTGCCAGCTCTCGAATAGCGGGGGGGCCCGAGGAGACCCAGTACTTC. Protein product: CASSRIAGGPEETQYF.

The gene calls are TRBV19 and TRBJ1-1; the D is unclear. Trimming pared 3 bases from V and 10 bases from J, leaving 12 bases between. CDR1 and CDR2 (germline): LNHDA, SQIVND (reference sequence). CDR3 size: 12 residues. CDR3: CASSIGQQGAFF. DNA of the CDR3: TGTGCCAGTAGTATCGGCCAGCAAGGAGCTTTCTTT.

This clone has only one observation. The gene calls are TRBV5-1 and TRBJ2-7; D unclear. V lost 2 bases and J 2 bases, leaving 14 bases between the germline ends. The length of the CDR3 is 15 residues. Looked up from germline, CDR1 is SGHRS and CDR2 is YFSETQ. This CDR3 is CASSFRFSGAYEQYF. As DNA, the CDR3 is TGCGCCAGCAGCTTTAGATTTTCTGGGGCCTACGAGCAGTACTTC.

V is TRBV10-3 and J is TRBJ1-4; D unclear. Looked up from germline, CDR1 is ENHRY and CDR2 is SYGVKD. CDR3 size: 12 residues. The V end lost 3 bases, the J end lost 13 bases, and 12 bases lay between the germline ends. The CDR3 region is CAISDGYLGLFF. CDR3 in DNA: TGTGCCATCAGTGATGGCTATCTAGGACTGTTTTTT.

The V call is TRBV27, the J call TRBJ1-6, with a possible D match to TRBD1 (5 bases). Germline V gene data show CDR1 as MNHEY and CDR2 as SMNVEV (reference sequence). This CDR3 comprises 14 residues. V dropped 7 bases and J dropped 7 bases, with 14 bases sitting between them. CDR3 residues: CASTRLGENSPLHF. The CDR3 nucleotides are TGTGCCAGCACCAGGTTGGGGGAAAATTCACCCCTCCACTTT.

The rearrangement links TRBV5-1 to TRBJ2-3; D may correspond to TRBD1 or TRBD2 (5 bases each). V was trimmed by 0 bases and J by 6 bases, leaving 8 bases between them. This CDR3 spans 13 amino acids. CDR1 SGHRS and CDR2 YFSETQ come from the germline V gene. The CDR3 DNA follows: TGCGCCAGCAGCTTGGGAGGGGAGGATACGCAGTATTTT. Encoded protein: CASSLGGEDTQYF.

The chain combines TRBV28 with TRBJ1-1; TRBD1 matches at 7 bases. The CDR3 spans 17 residues. Losses at the gene ends were 5 bases for V and 0 bases for J; bases not matched to a gene: 12. Germline values: CDR1 MDHEN, CDR2 SYDVKM. The CDR3 nucleotides are TGTGCCAGCAGTGTGCTATCAGGGGGGGGAGTGAACACTGAAGCTTTCTTT. It translates to CASSVLSGGGVNTEAFF.